This T cell receptor (beta chain) was observed in a study of cytomegalovirus exposure and HLA in healthy donors. Primers: 60 Vbeta forward and 13 Jbeta reverse. Profiling relied on immunoSEQ multiplex PCR, and the TCRdb table lists in-frame clones only, not all of them. The sample has around 79,000 clones, 73% seen once; the top ten hold approximately 16%. CDR1 is GTSNPN and CDR2 is SVGIG in the germline V gene (reference sequence). This CDR3 has 11 amino acids. Deletions cut 2 bases from V and 11 bases from J, with 12 bases between. Whole-study findings and limits: In vitro testing confirmed three CMV-associated chains as specific for CMV antigens. It was assumed in the presence/absence analyses that sequencing depth was roughly uniform across donors. Based on reports, TCR beta sequences accurately predicted HLA-A and HLA-B alleles for most subjects.

Concerning this clone itself: Its antigen remains unknown.

Sequencing was carried out using PBMCs. The V call is TRBV30, the J call TRBJ1-1, with D possibly matching TRBD1 (5 bases). The sequence was obtained from a woman between 35 and 50 years old in good health and CMV-seropositive. In nucleotides, the CDR3 is TGTGCCTGGAGTAGGGGAGGTGAGGCTTTCTTT. Amino acids: CAWSRGGEAFF.